Listed below are T cell receptor beta chains from one sample, sequenced in a study of blood T cell repertoires in COVID-19. Sequencing used immunoSEQ multiplex PCR; TCRdb keeps in-frame clones, though not all of them. The sample carries around 87,000 clones, more than 65% recorded once. Sequencing was performed on peripheral blood. The receptors were gathered from a human donor in a cohort sampled during active COVID-19. CDR3s leave out the opening cysteine and the closing phenylalanine or tryptophan. Each record gives: V gene, J gene, CDR3 protein.

>TRBV2|TRBJ1-5
ASSEQGAVNQPQH
>TRBV11-2|TRBJ1-4
ASSPGGALNEKLF
>TRBV9|TRBJ2-1
ASSPRLGQGSSYNEQF
>TRBV2|TRBJ1-1
ASIGTGRNTEAF
>TRBV4-1|TRBJ1-5
ASSQGTGAGNQPQH
>TRBV28|TRBJ1-2
ASSSGQINYGYT
>TRBV5-1|TRBJ2-7
ASSQEGAREQY
>TRBV7-9|TRBJ2-3
ASSILTGNTDTQY
>TRBV27|TRBJ2-3
ASSFERVSTDTQY
>TRBV6-1|TRBJ1-5
ASSEPQGAGDQPQH
>TRBV19|TRBJ2-6
ASSLDVSAGANVLT
>TRBV6-1|TRBJ1-2
ASSESSYSGSGYT
>TRBV28|TRBJ2-3
ASSLRGLLGDTQY
>TRBV19|TRBJ1-1
ASRGTSFTEAF
>TRBV27|TRBJ2-3
ASSSFSGRPGDTQY
>TRBV2|TRBJ2-7
ASSGQVYEQY
>TRBV18|TRBJ1-3
ASSPPGQPGNTIY
>TRBV6-5|TRBJ2-2
ASREPNTGELF
>TRBV6-5|TRBJ2-7
ASRFLGEQY
>TRBV6-6|TRBJ1-5
ASSPGGLDKPQH
>TRBV19|TRBJ1-1
ASKILALGGLNTEAF
>TRBV28|TRBJ2-7
ASHPGGNYEQY
>TRBV7-9|TRBJ1-5
ASSFSTTHRGNSNQPQH
>TRBV6-6|TRBJ2-1
ASNTRNSYNEQF
>TRBV19|TRBJ2-6
ASMGLSGANVLT
>TRBV2|TRBJ1-1
ASGGTEAF
>TRBV7-8|TRBJ2-3
ASSLGRAGRDTQY
>TRBV28|TRBJ2-2
ASSLGGQTGELF
>TRBV7-8|TRBJ1-4
ASSANRELGGKLF
>TRBV2|TRBJ1-5
ASNKGAGINQPQH
>TRBV30|TRBJ2-5
AWSGGQGEQETQY
>TRBV11-2|TRBJ2-2
ASSLGGTGSTGELF
>TRBV10-3|TRBJ2-2
ATRGQSGTGELF
>TRBV7-8|TRBJ2-3
ASSRLPGTGFTDTQY
>TRBV6-6|TRBJ2-7
ASSSRGPTYEQY
>TRBV18|TRBJ2-3
ASSPPAGTGGEGQY
>TRBV4-1|TRBJ2-3
ASSQVAGLTDTQY
>TRBV7-3|TRBJ2-6
ASSFAGAGANVLT
>TRBV28|TRBJ2-4
ASSLFTGGNIQY